The rows below give T cell receptor beta chains drawn from one sample of a study of CD8 T cells in Susac syndrome. TCRdb re-analysed the immunoSEQ multiplex PCR reads in MiXCR, keeping a single row per CDR3 protein. The sample holds 250,000 to 350,000 distinct CDR3 sequences; more than 75% are singletons and the top ten take over 0.1%. Sample: CD8+ T cells from PBMCs. The receptors were sampled from a human donor with multiple sclerosis. Each CDR3 is given with its conserved first and last residue. Fields, in order: V gene, clone size, J gene, D gene, CDR3 DNA, CDR3 protein. The D gene is left open where the match is weak. For some rows the clone size is stated as once, few or many, or as a class when expanded; others skip it.

V: TRBV12-2; size: few; J: TRBJ2-7; D: -; DNA: TGTGCAAGTCGCCTCCGGGACAGGGTCTACGAGCAGTACTTC; CDR3: CASRLRDRVYEQYF
V: TRBV7-8; size: -; J: TRBJ1-1; D: -; DNA: TGTGCCAGCAGCGCCTACAGGTGGCCGAGAACTGAAGCTTTCTTT; CDR3: CASSAYRWPRTEAFF
V: TRBV20-1; size: -; J: TRBJ2-7; D: TRBD2; DNA: TGCAGTGCTAGAGGGCTAGCGGGAATATACGAGCAGTACTTC; CDR3: CSARGLAGIYEQYF
V: TRBV4-2; size: -; J: TRBJ2-1; D: -; DNA: TGTGCCAGCAGCCAAGTGCACGATTCCGAAAATGAGCAGTTCTTC; CDR3: CASSQVHDSENEQFF
V: TRBV14; size: -; J: TRBJ2-5; D: -; DNA: TGTGCCAGCAGCTCGCGGAACATGGGAGAGACCCAGTACTTC; CDR3: CASSSRNMGETQYF
V: TRBV5-1; size: -; J: TRBJ1-1; D: -; DNA: TGCGCCAGCAGCTCCCCCGTGGGGACGGTGAACACTGAAGCTTTCTTT; CDR3: CASSSPVGTVNTEAFF
V: TRBV6-6; size: -; J: TRBJ2-1; D: TRBD2; DNA: TGTGCCAGCAGCCTAGCGGGAGTGGGATACAATGAGCAGTTCTTC; CDR3: CASSLAGVGYNEQFF
V: TRBV4-1; size: -; J: TRBJ2-7; D: TRBD1; DNA: TGCGCCAGCAGCCAAGAAGTCAGGACAGGGGGAGAGCAGTACTTC; CDR3: CASSQEVRTGGEQYF
V: TRBV18; size: few; J: TRBJ2-3; D: -; DNA: TGTGCCAGCTCACCTAAGAGCACAGATACGCAGTATTTT; CDR3: CASSPKSTDTQYF
V: TRBV11-2; size: -; J: TRBJ2-1; D: -; DNA: TGTGCCAGCAGCTTAGTGTCGATTAATGAGCAGTTCTTC; CDR3: CASSLVSINEQFF
V: TRBV30; size: -; J: TRBJ1-1; D: -; DNA: TGTGCCTGGGGGGGTCCGAGTAGGATGTCTGAAGCTTTCTTT; CDR3: CAWGGPSRMSEAFF
V: TRBV7-9; size: -; J: TRBJ1-3; D: -; DNA: TGTGCCAGCAGCCCCCCGACCCGACAGAGCCGAAACACCATATATTTT; CDR3: CASSPPTRQSRNTIYF
V: TRBV28; size: -; J: TRBJ1-6; D: -; DNA: TGTGCCCACGGGGGGGTGTGGGATTCACCCCTCCACTTT; CDR3: CAHGGVWDSPLHF
V: TRBV7-9; size: -; J: TRBJ2-3; D: TRBD2; DNA: TGTGCCAGCAGCTCAGTAGCGGGAGGCACAGATACGCAGTATTTT; CDR3: CASSSVAGGTDTQYF
V: TRBV9; size: -; J: TRBJ2-1; D: TRBD2; DNA: TGTGCCAGCAGCGCGAGAGGGGTAGCGGGAATAAACAATGAGCAGTTCTTC; CDR3: CASSARGVAGINNEQFF
V: TRBV12-3/TRBV12-4; size: -; J: TRBJ2-7; D: TRBD1; DNA: TGTGCCAGCAGTTTACCCCCGGGACAGGGATTCTCCTACGAGCAGTACTTC; CDR3: CASSLPPGQGFSYEQYF
V: TRBV5-6; size: -; J: TRBJ2-7; D: -; DNA: TGTGCCAGCAGCTTGGCCGTCAGGGACGTGTGGGAGCAGTACTTC; CDR3: CASSLAVRDVWEQYF
V: TRBV7-9; size: -; J: TRBJ2-3; D: -; DNA: TGTGCCAGCAGCTTAGCGACCAGGGATACGCAGTATTTT; CDR3: CASSLATRDTQYF
V: TRBV11-3; size: -; J: TRBJ2-3; D: TRBD1; DNA: TGTGCCAGCAGCCCAGGGACAGGCCGGGACAGGGATGCAGATACGCAGTATTTT; CDR3: CASSPGTGRDRDADTQYF
V: TRBV7-9; size: -; J: TRBJ2-4; D: -; DNA: TGTGCCAGCTTTCGTTTGGGGGTCCACAGGTCCGGGAACATTCAGTACTTC; CDR3: CASFRLGVHRSGNIQYF
V: TRBV7-9; size: -; J: TRBJ1-2; D: -; DNA: TGTGCCAGCAGCTTTGAGGGCCAATTAATCACCTTC; CDR3: CASSFEGQLITF
V: TRBV6-2/TRBV6-3; size: -; J: TRBJ2-7; D: TRBD1; DNA: TGTGCCAGCAGTACCCAGGACAGGGGCCACGAGCAGTACTTC; CDR3: CASSTQDRGHEQYF
V: TRBV7-6; size: few; J: TRBJ2-7; D: -; DNA: TGTGCCAGCAGCTTAGGCCAGGGGTTTAACGAGCAGTACTTC; CDR3: CASSLGQGFNEQYF
V: TRBV6-1; size: few; J: TRBJ1-2; D: -; DNA: TGTGCCAGCAGTGAAAAGAGGGACCTAAGGGGCTACACCTTC; CDR3: CASSEKRDLRGYTF
V: TRBV27; size: -; J: TRBJ1-5; D: -; DNA: TGTGCCAGCAGTCCCTCCCAGGGCGATGGCAATCAGCCCCAGCATTTT; CDR3: CASSPSQGDGNQPQHF
V: TRBV5-1; size: once; J: TRBJ1-5; D: -; DNA: TGCGCCAGCAGCTTATCTTGGGGTCAGCCCCAGCATTTT; CDR3: CASSLSWGQPQHF
V: TRBV6-1; size: -; J: TRBJ2-3; D: -; DNA: TGTGCCAGCAGTGATCTTCGCGTACTCACAGATACGCAGTATTTT; CDR3: CASSDLRVLTDTQYF
V: TRBV27; size: -; J: TRBJ2-7; D: TRBD1; DNA: TGTGCCAGCAAAACCTCCGGGACAGGGAGATTCTACGAGCAGTACTTC; CDR3: CASKTSGTGRFYEQYF
V: TRBV12-3/TRBV12-4; size: -; J: TRBJ2-5; D: -; DNA: TGTGCCAGCAGTTTAGATGGCAGGGGAGAGACCCAGTACTTC; CDR3: CASSLDGRGETQYF
V: TRBV6-1; size: few; J: TRBJ2-7; D: -; DNA: TGTGCCAGTCATGGGTTGTACGAGCAGTACTTC; CDR3: CASHGLYEQYF
V: TRBV7-3; size: once; J: TRBJ2-5; D: TRBD2; DNA: TGTGCCAGCAGTCAGTCCGGGACTAGCGGAAAAGAGACCCAGTACTTC; CDR3: CASSQSGTSGKETQYF
V: TRBV7-2; size: -; J: TRBJ2-7; D: -; DNA: TGTGCCAGCAGCTTAGGACGGTCCGAGCAGTACTTC; CDR3: CASSLGRSEQYF
V: TRBV9; size: once; J: TRBJ1-6; D: -; DNA: TGTGCCAGCAGCGAGGGAATTGCGTCCTATAATTCACCCCTCCACTTT; CDR3: CASSEGIASYNSPLHF
V: TRBV11-2; size: -; J: TRBJ1-1; D: -; DNA: TGTGCCAGCAGCTTTGAGGGAAGTACTGAAGCTTTCTTT; CDR3: CASSFEGSTEAFF
V: TRBV25-1; size: -; J: TRBJ2-2; D: -; DNA: TGTGCCAGCAGTGATCGGGGGAGGGAGGGGGCTATCGGGGAGCTGTTTTTT; CDR3: CASSDRGREGAIGELFF
V: TRBV4-1; size: -; J: TRBJ1-1; D: -; DNA: TGCGCCAGCAGCCAAGCCCGTGAAAGGAGGAGCACTGAAGCTTTCTTT; CDR3: CASSQARERRSTEAFF
V: TRBV19; size: -; J: TRBJ2-1; D: -; DNA: TGTGCCAGTAGTATCCCCAATGAGCAGTTCTTC; CDR3: CASSIPNEQFF
V: TRBV14; size: -; J: TRBJ2-1; D: TRBD2; DNA: TGTGCCAGCACCCCGGTAGCGGGAGTAGAGAGTGAGCAGTTCTTC; CDR3: CASTPVAGVESEQFF
V: TRBV27; size: few; J: TRBJ2-6; D: -; DNA: TGTGCCAGCAGTTCTCCCGGGTCTGGGGCCAACGTCCTGACTTTC; CDR3: CASSSPGSGANVLTF
V: TRBV30; size: -; J: TRBJ1-2; D: -; DNA: TGTGCCTGGGGACGTGGGGGGGGAGAAGGCTACACCTTC; CDR3: CAWGRGGGEGYTF